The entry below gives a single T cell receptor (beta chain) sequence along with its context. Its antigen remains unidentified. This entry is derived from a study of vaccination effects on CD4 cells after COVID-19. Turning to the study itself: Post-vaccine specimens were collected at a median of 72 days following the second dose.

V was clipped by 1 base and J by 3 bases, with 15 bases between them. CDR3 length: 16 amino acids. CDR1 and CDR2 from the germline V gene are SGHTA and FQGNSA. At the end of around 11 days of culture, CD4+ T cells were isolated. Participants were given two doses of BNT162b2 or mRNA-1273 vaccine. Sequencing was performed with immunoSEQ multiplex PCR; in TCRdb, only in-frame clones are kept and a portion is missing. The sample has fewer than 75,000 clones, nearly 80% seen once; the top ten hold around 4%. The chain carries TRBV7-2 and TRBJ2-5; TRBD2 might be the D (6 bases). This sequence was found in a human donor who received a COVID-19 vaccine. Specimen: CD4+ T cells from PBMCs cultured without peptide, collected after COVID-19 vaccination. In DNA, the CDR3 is TGTGCCAGCAGCTTAGTCCCGTGGGGCGGGAAAGAGACCCAGTACTTC. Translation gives CASSLVPWGGKETQYF.